Many counts were recorded for the clone carrying this T cell receptor beta chain. Its antigen is not known. Germline values: CDR1 MNHNS, CDR2 SASEGT. CDR3 size: 14 residues. V gave up 4 bases and J gave up 4 bases, with 13 bases separating them. These data are taken from a study of T cells in Graves' hyperthyroidism and ophthalmopathy. Findings and caveats of the study: By a 13 V-J model, ophthalmopathy was set apart from stable hyperthyroidism. The majority of expanded thyroid clonotypes above 0.001 also appeared in blood.

Pregnant or lactating patients were excluded, as were those with uncontrolled infection or other autoimmune disease. The PBMCs were taken from approximately 11 ml of fresh peripheral blood. Researchers took RNA transcripts and amplified the TCR beta CDR3 regions from them. The study used the HTBI primer set for a first-round RT-PCR of the TCR CDR3. One entry per CDR3 protein results from TCRdb running MiXCR on the multiplex PCR reads. The repertoire holds 640,000 or so distinct CDR3 sequences, with 14% as singletons. Sequencing used blood. The source of this sequence is a woman under 30 with Graves' ophthalmopathy. This sequence joins TRBV6-1 and TRBJ1-2; D may be TRBD1 (5 bases). The CDR3 spells CASSVTAGGYGYTF. The CDR3 DNA reads as TGTGCCAGCAGTGTCACAGCGGGGGGCTATGGCTACACCTTC.